A single sample gave rise to the 15 T cell receptor beta chains below, sequenced in a study of blood T cells in healthy people across ages. Primers used in a second PCR of about 6 to 11 cycles were a sample-barcoded 5' primer and a J-beta primer mix. TCRdb redid the calling of the 5' RACE reads with MiXCR, one entry per CDR3 protein. Among roughly 1,800,000 distinct CDR3 sequences listed, approximately 50% were seen once. Sequencing was done on a sample of blood. The receptors were gathered from a woman in her 40s in good health.

The rearrangement joins TRBV7-2 to TRBJ2-5, with a tentative D call TRBD2 (5 bases). Trimming removed 4 bases from V and 4 bases from J, with 16 bases in between. The germline CDR1 and CDR2 sequences are SGHTA and FQGNSA. This CDR3 has 15 residues. CDR3 nucleotide sequence: TGTGCCAGCAGCTCCAGCGGATCCGAGGGAGAGACCCAGTACTTC. Its protein product is CASSSSGSEGETQYF. The full variable domain, with the rest looked up from reference TRBV7-2 and TRBJ2-5, is GAGVSQSPSNKVTEKGKDVELRCDPISGHTALYWYRQSLGQGLEFLIYFQGNSAPDKSGLPSDRFSAERTGGSVSTLTIQRTQQEDSAVYLCASSSSGSEGETQYFGPGTRLLVL.

The chain employs TRBV5-6 and TRBJ2-5, with 9 bases identical to TRBD1. The junction had 6 bases not matched to a gene; V was cut back by 4 bases and J by 2 bases. This CDR3 region has 15 residues. Germline values: CDR1 SGHDT, CDR2 YYEEEE. DNA of the CDR3: TGTGCCAGCAGCCACGGGACAGGGAGACAAGAGACCCAGTACTTC. Its translation is CASSHGTGRQETQYF. Full variable domain (missing parts from reference TRBV5-6 and TRBJ2-5): DAGVTQSPTHLIKTRGQQVTLRCSPKSGHDTVSWYQQALGQGPQFIFQYYEEEERQRGNFPDRFSGHQFPNYSSELNVNALLLGDSALYLCASSHGTGRQETQYFGPGTRLLVL.

V gene TRBV28 combines with J gene TRBJ2-3; 12 bases map to TRBD2. This CDR3 has 15 residues. Germline trimming cut 7 bases from V and 5 bases from J; bases unmatched to any gene: 7. CDR1 is MDHEN, CDR2 SYDVKM, per germline. The CDR3 DNA reads as TGTGCCAGCACTAGCGGGGGGGCCTCTAAAGATACGCAGTATTTT. It encodes CASTSGGASKDTQYF.

A single count supports this clonotype. The chain combines TRBV20-1 with TRBJ2-3, with TRBD1 matching over 11 bases. CDR1 is DFQATT and CDR2 is SNEGSKA in the germline V gene (reference sequence). V trimming: 6 bases; J trimming: 7 bases; junction bases outside the gene matches: 6. The length of the CDR3 is 13 residues. This CDR3 is CSAKDRGPNTQYF. CDR3 DNA sequence: TGCAGTGCAAAGGACAGGGGGCCTAATACGCAGTATTTT.

This chain links TRBV29-1 with TRBJ2-7; D is unresolved. The CDR3 contains 14 residues. Per germline, CDR1 SQVTM and CDR2 ANQGSEA. Trimming removed 1 base from V and 7 bases from J, with 17 bases in between. The CDR3 loop is CSVEVAEKYNEQYF. The DNA for the CDR3 is TGCAGCGTTGAAGTGGCAGAGAAGTACAATGAGCAGTACTTC.

This clonotype was seen ten or more times. The chain links TRBV29-1 to TRBJ2-5; D not resolved. Between the trimmed V and J ends, which lost 4 bases and 5 bases, there was a span of 5 bases. This CDR3 region has 10 residues. Germline V gives CDR1 SQVTM, CDR2 ANQGSEA. CDR3 DNA: TGCAGCGTTGGGTCTGAGACCCAGTACTTC. Protein: CSVGSETQYF.

The V gene is TRBV15, the J gene TRBJ2-4; 10 bases match TRBD1. V lost 4 bases and J lost 13; bases outside the gene matches: 13. CDR1 and CDR2 (germline): LNHNV, YYDKDF (reference sequence). This CDR3 region has 15 residues. The CDR3 sequence is CATSTRQGAVSQQYF. The CDR3, as DNA: TGTGCCACCAGCACCAGACAGGGGGCAGTATCCCAGCAGTACTTC.

This clonotype was seen only a few times. The gene calls are TRBV28 and TRBJ2-7, with 8 positions matching TRBD2. CDR1 is MDHEN and CDR2 is SYDVKM in the germline V gene. J was trimmed by 4 bases and V by 2 bases; bases with no gene match: 4. The CDR3 contains 14 residues. The CDR3 DNA sequence: TGTGCCAGCAGTTTACCTCGGGGGGGGTACGAGCAGTACTTC. This sequence encodes CASSLPRGGYEQYF.

The rearrangement uses TRBV7-9 and TRBJ2-1, with D possibly matching TRBD2 (7 bases). Germline values: CDR1 SEHNR, CDR2 FQNEAQ (reference sequence). V shed 4 bases and J shed 7 bases, with 20 bases lying between them. The CDR3 sequence is 16 residues long. This chain's CDR3 is CASSYPGGGRLNEQFF. The CDR3 nucleotides are TGTGCCAGCAGCTACCCTGGGGGGGGCCGTTTGAATGAGCAGTTCTTC.

This rearrangement joins TRBV18 to TRBJ2-3; a weak D match, TRBD1 (5 bases). The CDR3 spans 13 residues. Germline loops: CDR1 KGHSH, CDR2 LQKENI. V was pared by 6 bases and J by 4 bases, with 11 bases between. The CDR3 reads CASSPKGSDTQYF. CDR3 nucleotide sequence: TGTGCCAGCTCCCCGAAGGGGTCAGATACGCAGTATTTT.

This clonotype has just a few counts. CDR3 in DNA: TGCGCCAGCAGCCAGAACAGGGTTAACTACGAGCAGTACTTC. This codes for CASSQNRVNYEQYF. This sequence joins TRBV4-3 and TRBJ2-7, with D perhaps matching TRBD1 (6 bases). Germline lookup yields CDR1 LGHNA and CDR2 YSLEER. This CDR3 spans 14 amino acids. V lost 3 bases to trimming and J lost 3 bases, with 12 bases between them.

The V gene is TRBV6-2 or TRBV6-3, the J gene TRBJ2-1; D may be TRBD2 (5 bases). CDR1 is MNHEY, CDR2 SVGEGT, per germline. The CDR3 extends over 17 amino acids. Trimming stripped 2 bases from V and 0 bases from J, with 14 bases between. DNA of the CDR3: TGTGCCAGCAGTTACGATACGGGAATGAGCTCCTACAATGAGCAGTTCTTC. Translation: CASSYDTGMSSYNEQFF.

This clonotype was detected a few times. The genes are TRBV7-2 and TRBJ2-1; D is possibly TRBD1 (7 bases). The CDR3 totals 15 residues. Trimming removed 4 bases at V and 9 bases at J, with 19 bases between. Germline CDR1 is SGHTA and CDR2 is FQGNSA. CDR3 DNA sequence: TGTGCCAGCAGCTCCCGACAGGGAGGTGTAGGTGAGCAGTTCTTC. Its translation is CASSSRQGGVGEQFF.

The CDR3 DNA follows: TGCAGCGTTGTGAGCCCGCACAAAAACATTCAGTACTTC. Translating gives CSVVSPHKNIQYF. This chain links TRBV29-1 with TRBJ2-4; D unclear. V was clipped by 4 bases and J by 3 bases, with 10 bases between them. The CDR3 is 13 residues long. Germline loops: CDR1 SQVTM, CDR2 ANQGSEA.

Comment on this clonotype: The junction differs from germline at one of its ends, possibly a read error. This chain uses TRBV6-1 with TRBJ2-3, with 10 nucleotides matching TRBD1. The V gene's germline CDR1 is MNHNS and CDR2 SASEGT. CDR3 length: 17 amino acids. CDR3 sequence (DNA): TGTGCCACCAGTGCCCTAGACAGGGGGCCCAACACAGATACGCAGTATTTT. Translation: CATSALDRGPNTDTQYF.